This TCR beta chain was sequenced during a study of blood T cell repertoires in COVID-19. Study-wide background: Italy, Spain and the United States were the sources of the convalescent and acute COVID-19 samples. From T cells, B-cell-depleted T cells, or PBMCs came the material, which was cDNA or gDNA.

This CDR3 comprises 14 residues. V was cut by 2 bases and J by 4 bases, with 11 bases left in between. CDR1 and CDR2 (germline): KGHSH, LQKENI. In the study's own analysis: Reference gene primer amplification yielded estimated nucleated cell counts. Some clones are missing from TCRdb's copy, which holds only in-frame ones; the method was immunoSEQ multiplex PCR. The V and J calls and clone size were taken over from that table, and D and trimming were inferred from the DNA. Among 30,000 to 45,000 clones listed, around 90% were seen once. Sequencing was carried out using peripheral blood. The sequence was collected from a woman aged 70-85 years with active COVID-19. J is TRBJ1-1 and V is TRBV18, with D unclear. Here the CDR3 reads CASSPFDGSTEAFF. The CDR3 DNA reads as TGTGCCAGCTCACCATTTGACGGGAGCACTGAAGCTTTCTTT. Using reference TRBV18 and TRBJ1-1 for the parts outside the CDR3, the full variable domain is NAGVMQNPRHLVRRRGQEARLRCSPMKGHSHVYWYRQLPEEGLKFMVYLQKENIIDESGMPKERFSAEFPKEGPSILRIQQVVRGDSAAYFCASSPFDGSTEAFFGQGTRLTVV.